This TCR beta chain originates from a study of response to subunit inactivated influenza vaccine. Overall study results and limits: That few new T cells are recruited by each seasonal influenza vaccination was the authors' suggestion.

Remarks on this clonotype: Its cognate antigen is unknown.

Each CDR3 protein gets one entry after TCRdb re-called the RT-PCR reads with MiXCR. This table holds hundreds of thousands of distinct CDR3 sequences, about 14% found once. The specimen comprised PBMCs from blood, sampled 14 to 15 days before vaccination. The source of this sequence is a man aged 45-65 years who received an inactivated influenza vaccine.

Here the CDR3 reads CSVERVAGSEQYF. In DNA, the CDR3 is TGCAGCGTGGAGAGGGTGGCCGGATCCGAGCAGTACTTC. The V gene is TRBV29-1, the J gene TRBJ2-7; weak D call: TRBD2 (5 bases). CDR3 length: 13 amino acids. Trimming left V 6 bases short and J 6 bases short, with 18 bases between. From germline, CDR1 is SQVTM and CDR2 ANQGSEA.